The entry below gives a single TCR beta chain sequence along with its context. TCR beta cDNA was made by 5'RACE template switching with UMIs. No DNA is given; TCRdb re-called the 5' RACE reads and lists each CDR3 protein once. The ten most abundant clones cover roughly 4.2% of a sample with about 260,000 distinct CDR3 sequences. The data were obtained in a study of T cells expressing NK-cell markers. Across the whole study: TCR beta repertoires came from sorted CD3+CD56+NKG2C+, CD3+CD56+NKG2C- and CD3+CD56-NKG2C+ T cells. Seven donors tested HCMV-seropositive and one tested seronegative among the eight sequenced.

Germline lookup yields CDR1 SGHKS and CDR2 YYEKEE (reference sequence). The CDR3 spans 14 residues. The gene calls are TRBV5-5 and TRBJ2-2. The source of this sequence is a woman aged 18 to 75 in good health. The sample comprised blood T cells: a sorted CD56 or NKG2C T cell subset, CD4+ or CD8+ T cells, or bulk PBMC T cells (not recorded which). CDR3 protein: CASSLFPDTGELFF. The entire variable domain, with the rest obtained from reference TRBV5-5 and TRBJ2-2, is as follows: DAGVTQSPTHLIKTRGQQVTLRCSPISGHKSVSWYQQVLGQGPQFIFQYYEKEERGRGNFPDRFSARQFPNYSSELNVNALLLGDSALYLCASSLFPDTGELFFGEGSRLTVL.